This T cell receptor beta chain appears in the sequencing data of a study of identifying expanded T cells in peripheral blood (dated by TCRdb to between 2018 and 2020). Regarding the complete study: Separate aliquots of the same genomic DNA pool were sequenced to produce technical replicates, and four replicates were compared in pairs. The paper's findings and limits, for the study overall: Both the number of clones called differentially abundant and the false-positive rate were significantly reduced by the beta-binomial model across all healthy-donor time intervals. The authors expected biological variance in healthy repertoires might increase further over much longer intervals such as months to years. Variance in clone template counts between two-week samples significantly increased with total template count across all healthy donors. The binomial model flagged approximately 1.2 differentially abundant clones between technical replicates, compared with about 17 over roughly 2 weeks and approximately 19 over roughly 4 weeks.

Based on the germline V gene, the CDR1 and CDR2 sequences are SGHVS and FQNEAQ. The trim is 2 bases for V and 0 bases for J, with a gap of 11 bases between the germline ends. The CDR3 covers 15 residues, taking in both the cysteine and the phenylalanine. Just the 45-base CDR3 DNA is kept, in frame starting at base 1. During the collection period, no immune events, such as infections, were documented for the healthy donors. Time-dependent variance in a beta-binomial model of T-cell clone differential abundance was calibrated using healthy-donor blood repertoires as a training cohort. The training cohort was composed of approximately ten healthy donors, 3 female and 7 male. Donor ages ranged from roughly 29 to 64 years, with an average of around 43 years. Obtained from a commercial supplier, whole blood was collected from each healthy donor at three time points set 2 to 3 weeks apart. For immunosequencing, genomic DNA was extracted from unsorted whole blood.

TCRbeta CDR3 regions were profiled with the immunoSEQ Assay using bias-controlled multiplex PCR amplification of genomic DNA. The paper's processing steps were these. To quantify the absolute abundance of each unique TCRbeta CDR3 region, the sequences were collapsed and filtered. Differential abundance was assessed using a binomial (Fisher-equivalent) model and a beta-binomial model in which time-dependent variance fitted from healthy donors was added. Any clone with fewer than 5 combined templates was excluded, and a clone was called differentially abundant if its Benjamini-Hochberg FDR was below 0.01. The form v = (b*log(k)+a)^2 was used to model beta-binomial variance as a function of total template count across the two samples. Not all clones reach the TCRdb copy of this immuneACCESS table, which keeps in-frame sequences only. Checked studies attribute under half of the gap to unresolved V genes and leave the rest unexplained. V, J and clone size were drawn from that table, and D and trimming were deduced from the DNA. Within this sample are around 75,000 clones, with around 90% of them counted one time only. Of the sample, around 3% falls within the top ten clones.

This clone was counted a single time. Its cognate antigen has yet to be identified. No much larger clone exists at a distance of one base, and base qualities are not known. What was sequenced was blood. This TCR derives from a person aged 18 to 70 in good health. The rearrangement joined TRBV7-8 to TRBJ2-7; the D gene cannot be named for sure. DNA sequence: TGTGCCAGCAGCTTAAGGGCGGATCCCTCCTACGAGCAGTACTTC. The resulting protein is CASSLRADPSYEQYF.